The clone carrying this T cell receptor beta chain came up a few times. Its antigen is unknown. The sample comes from a study of T-cell memory formation after mild COVID-19. Points from the study as a whole: CD4+ bias marked clones expanding day 15 to 37, unlike balanced contracting clones.

From the 5' RACE reads, TCRdb called clonotypes with MiXCR, one entry per CDR3 protein. This sample has approximately 300,000 distinct CDR3 sequences, with 15% to 20% found just once. This CDR3 region has 15 residues. V was clipped by 5 bases and J by 6 bases; unmatched bases: 4. Germline-derived CDR1 and CDR2 are SGHVS and FQNEAQ. This rearrangement joins TRBV7-8 to TRBJ2-3, with TRBD2 matching over 14 bases. The clonotype originates from a man between 18 and 35 years old who had mild COVID-19 (a few samples of this study predate the infection). Cell type and time point are not known. The specimen sequenced was PBMCs or a T cell subset sorted from them (not recorded which). The DNA of the CDR3 is TGTGCCAGCAGCCGACTAGCGGGGGGGTCGGATACGCAGTATTTT. This translates into CASSRLAGGSDTQYF.